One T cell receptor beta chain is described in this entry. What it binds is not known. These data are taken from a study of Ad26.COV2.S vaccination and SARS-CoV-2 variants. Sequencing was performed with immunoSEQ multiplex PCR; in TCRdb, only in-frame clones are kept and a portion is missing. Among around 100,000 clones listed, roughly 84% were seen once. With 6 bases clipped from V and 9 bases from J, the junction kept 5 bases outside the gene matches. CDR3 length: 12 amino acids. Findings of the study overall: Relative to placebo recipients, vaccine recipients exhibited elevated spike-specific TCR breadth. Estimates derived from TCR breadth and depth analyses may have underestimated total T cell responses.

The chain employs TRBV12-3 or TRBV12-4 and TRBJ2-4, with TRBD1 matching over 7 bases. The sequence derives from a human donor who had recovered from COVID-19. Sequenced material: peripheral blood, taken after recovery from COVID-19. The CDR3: CASSLRQGIQYF. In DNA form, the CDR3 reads TGTGCCAGCAGCCTAAGACAGGGCATTCAGTACTTC.